This T cell receptor beta chain appears in the sequencing data of a study of lymphopenia after photon versus proton radiotherapy. TCRdb's copy holds only in-frame clones and misses some; the assay was immunoSEQ multiplex PCR. The sample consists of tens of thousands of clones, approximately 86% of them appearing once. Germline CDR1 is MDHEN and CDR2 is SYDVKM. With V trimmed by 8 bases and J by 6 bases, 9 bases remained unmatched. The CDR3 is 13 residues long. Specimen: peripheral blood, collected from a patient treated with proton-based radiotherapy. The TCR was taken from a woman in her seventies with pancreatic cancer. Some clones in this sample may be carry-over from other donors' samples. The chain links TRBV28 to TRBJ2-7; 8 bases line up with TRBD1. CDR3 residues: CASEQGDALEQYF. DNA of the CDR3: TGTGCCAGCGAACAGGGGGATGCCCTCGAGCAGTACTTC.